The entry below describes one T cell receptor (beta chain). Its antigen is undetermined. This entry belongs to a study of T cell responses to AZD1222 COVID-19 vaccine. Produced via immunoSEQ multiplex PCR; TCRdb's table is partial and in-frame only. The table lists fewer than 150,000 clones, 80% to 90% of them singletons. Trimming removed 2 bases from V and 7 bases from J, with 12 bases in between. The CDR3 has 14 residues. Germline CDR1 reads SGHRS; CDR2 reads YFSETQ. Pooled in the analysis were second doses at about 4 or about 12 weeks. Study-wide findings and caveats: Recipients of AZD1222 seropositive at baseline numbered only five or six.

This sequence was found in an adult who received the AZD1222 COVID-19 vaccine. The chain employs TRBV5-1 and TRBJ2-2; perhaps D is TRBD1 or TRBD2 (5 bases each). The specimen comprised peripheral blood, sampled 28 days after the second AZD1222 dose. CDR3 residues: CASSFAQGVGELFF. The CDR3 DNA follows: TGCGCCAGCAGCTTTGCCCAGGGAGTCGGGGAGCTGTTTTTT.